A selection of T cell receptor beta chains follows, all from one sample in a study of radiotherapy plus CTLA-4 blockade in lung cancer. Using immunoSEQ multiplex PCR, the repertoire was profiled, and TCRdb retains in-frame clones only, with some absent. Here the sample spans roughly 110,000 clones, approximately 80% being singletons. The sequencing here drew on peripheral blood, taken from a patient treated with radiotherapy plus ipilimumab. The receptors were sampled from a human donor with non-small cell lung cancer that progressed on radiotherapy plus ipilimumab. Some clones in this sample may be carry-over from other donors' samples. CDR3s include the opening cysteine and the closing phenylalanine or tryptophan. The order of the fields is D gene, clone size, V gene, J gene, CDR3 DNA, CDR3 protein. D genes are given only for firm matches. Only some rows state a clone size, as once, few, many or a class for expanded clones.

D: TRBD1
size: .
V: TRBV9
J: TRBJ2-5
DNA: TGTGCCAGCAGCCCCGCCGGGACAGGGATCGAGACCCAGTACTTC
CDR3: CASSPAGTGIETQYF

D: .
size: .
V: TRBV6-5
J: TRBJ2-3
DNA: TGTGCCAGCAGCAGAACAGAAACAGATACGCAGTATTTT
CDR3: CASSRTETDTQYF

D: .
size: .
V: TRBV5-1
J: TRBJ2-5
DNA: TGCGCCAGCAGCTTGGATGGGGAAGAGACCCAGTACTTC
CDR3: CASSLDGEETQYF

D: TRBD1
size: .
V: TRBV5-6
J: TRBJ1-5
DNA: TGTGCCAGCAGCCTACAGGGGAATCAGCCCCAGCATTTT
CDR3: CASSLQGNQPQHF

D: .
size: few
V: TRBV7-2
J: TRBJ2-7
DNA: TGTGCCAGCAGCGTAAGCTCCTACGAGCAGTACTTC
CDR3: CASSVSSYEQYF

D: .
size: .
V: TRBV7-2
J: TRBJ2-1
DNA: TGTGCCAGCAGCGTCTCCTACAATGAGCAGTTCTTC
CDR3: CASSVSYNEQFF

D: .
size: once
V: TRBV7-8
J: TRBJ2-1
DNA: TGTGCCAGCAGCTTAGGGCTAAACCTAGGTGCGGAGCAGTTCTTC
CDR3: CASSLGLNLGAEQFF

D: .
size: .
V: TRBV6-6
J: TRBJ2-7
DNA: TGTGCCAGCAGTTACGTTGAATACGAGCAGTACTTC
CDR3: CASSYVEYEQYF

D: .
size: .
V: TRBV20-1
J: TRBJ2-7
DNA: TGCAGTGCTACAGGGGCCCACGAGCAGTACTTC
CDR3: CSATGAHEQYF

D: .
size: .
V: TRBV6-6
J: TRBJ2-1
DNA: TGTGCCAGCGCGGGGCTCCCTCCGGACAATGAGCAGTTCTTC
CDR3: CASAGLPPDNEQFF

D: .
size: few
V: TRBV7-9
J: TRBJ2-4
DNA: TGTGCCAGCAGCTTAGTCGGGGGAGCCAAAAACATTCAGTACTTC
CDR3: CASSLVGGAKNIQYF

D: .
size: .
V: TRBV2
J: TRBJ2-4
DNA: TGTGCCAGCAGAGGCGAGTGGGGATCGAAAGAAAACATTCAGTACTTC
CDR3: CASRGEWGSKENIQYF

D: TRBD1
size: once
V: TRBV19
J: TRBJ1-1
DNA: TGTGCCAGTATCACCACCAGGACAGGGACAAGGGGACCTGAAGCTTTCTTT
CDR3: CASITTRTGTRGPEAFF

D: .
size: .
V: TRBV14
J: TRBJ2-3
DNA: TGTGCCAGCAGCCAGCCCCCGTGGCCTAATCAGGCCCCAGATACGCAGTATTTT
CDR3: CASSQPPWPNQAPDTQYF

D: .
size: many
V: TRBV28
J: TRBJ2-7
DNA: TGTGCCAGCAGTTTGTCGGGGGATGCCCACGAGCAGTACTTC
CDR3: CASSLSGDAHEQYF

D: .
size: few
V: TRBV10-3
J: TRBJ1-1
DNA: TGTGCCATCACCGAAACGGGGGGGACTGAAGCTTTCTTT
CDR3: CAITETGGTEAFF

D: .
size: .
V: TRBV7-8
J: TRBJ1-5
DNA: TGTGCCAGCAGCCCCTTCGGTGCTGACACCAATCAGCCCCAGCATTTT
CDR3: CASSPFGADTNQPQHF

D: .
size: .
V: TRBV30
J: TRBJ1-2
DNA: TGTGCCTGGAGAGGGGGTACTTTAGCTAACTATGGCTACACCTTC
CDR3: CAWRGGTLANYGYTF

D: TRBD1
size: .
V: TRBV9
J: TRBJ2-7
DNA: TGTGCCAGCAGCGGACAGGGGGCCCACGAGCAGTACTTC
CDR3: CASSGQGAHEQYF

D: .
size: .
V: TRBV27
J: TRBJ2-5
DNA: TGTGCCAGCAGTCCTCTGGCTGCGGAGACCCAGTACTTC
CDR3: CASSPLAAETQYF

D: TRBD2
size: .
V: TRBV4-3
J: TRBJ2-1
DNA: TGCGCCAGCAGCCAGCAGCCCCGTCCCGGGGGGTACAATGAGCAGTTCTTC
CDR3: CASSQQPRPGGYNEQFF

D: TRBD1
size: .
V: TRBV2
J: TRBJ1-2
DNA: TGTGCCAGCCTAGGGACAGTCCAAGTCTACACCTTC
CDR3: CASLGTVQVYTF

D: .
size: .
V: TRBV28
J: TRBJ1-5
DNA: TGTGCCAGCAGTCCCCTGTCGGGGGGAGCCTCTAATCAGCCCCAGCATTTT
CDR3: CASSPLSGGASNQPQHF

D: .
size: .
V: TRBV4-3
J: TRBJ1-2
DNA: TGCGCCAGCAGCCAAGTTAGGGGGACCTATGGCTACACCTTC
CDR3: CASSQVRGTYGYTF

D: TRBD1
size: .
V: TRBV2
J: TRBJ1-1
DNA: TGTGCCAGCAGTGAATTGGAGGGGAGGGACAGTGAAGCTTTCTTT
CDR3: CASSELEGRDSEAFF

D: .
size: few
V: TRBV19
J: TRBJ2-2
DNA: TGTGCCAGTAGGGTCAACGGGGAGCTGTTTTTT
CDR3: CASRVNGELFF